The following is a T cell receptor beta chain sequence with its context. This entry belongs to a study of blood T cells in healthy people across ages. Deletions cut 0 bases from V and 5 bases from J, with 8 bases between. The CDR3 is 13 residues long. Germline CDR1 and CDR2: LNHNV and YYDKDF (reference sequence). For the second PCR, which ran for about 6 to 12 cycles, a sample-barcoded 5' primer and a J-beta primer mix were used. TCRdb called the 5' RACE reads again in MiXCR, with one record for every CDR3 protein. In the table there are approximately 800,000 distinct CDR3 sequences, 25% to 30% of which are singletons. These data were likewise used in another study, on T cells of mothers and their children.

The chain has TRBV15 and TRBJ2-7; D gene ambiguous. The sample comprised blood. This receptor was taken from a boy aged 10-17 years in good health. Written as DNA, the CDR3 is TGTGCCACCAGCAGAGATCAACACAACGAGCAGTACTTC. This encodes CATSRDQHNEQYF. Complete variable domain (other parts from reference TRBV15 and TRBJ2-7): DAMVIQNPRYQVTQFGKPVTLSCSQTLNHNVMYWYQQKSSQAPKLLFHYYDKDFNNEADTPDNFQSRRPNTSFCFLDIRSPGLGDTAMYLCATSRDQHNEQYFGPGTRLTVT.